This passage covers 2 T cell receptor beta chains from one sample sequenced in a study of technical replicates of blood from a few donors (dated by TCRdb to 2016 to 2017). Receptor amplification or capture employed the immunoSEQ multiplex PCR assay. TCRdb took this table from immuneACCESS and kept in-frame rearrangements with V and J called. Such tables lack part of the clones; where checked against another copy, unresolved V genes explain under half of the gap, and the rest is unexplained. Within this sample are almost 85,000 clones, with 97% of them counted one time only. The ten largest clones take up more than 0.15% of the sample. Sequenced material: T cells isolated from PBMCs. The source is a human donor in good health.

CDR3 coding DNA: TGTGCCAGCAGCTTGGTAGGAGAGGCGCAGCCCCAGCATTTT. Amino acid sequence: CASSLVGEAQPQHF. The chain uses TRBV5-6 and TRBJ1-5; D unclear. The CDR3 extends over 14 amino acids. Trimming removed 0 bases at V and 7 bases at J, with 11 bases between. CDR1 SGHDT and CDR2 YYEEEE come from the germline V gene. Drawing the rest from reference TRBV5-6 and TRBJ1-5, the complete variable domain is DAGVTQSPTHLIKTRGQQVTLRCSPKSGHDTVSWYQQALGQGPQFIFQYYEEEERQRGNFPDRFSGHQFPNYSSELNVNALLLGDSALYLCASSLVGEAQPQHFGDGTRLSIL.

The chain carries TRBV5-1 and TRBJ1-2, with a possible D match to TRBD1 (6 bases). CDR1 and CDR2 (germline): SGHRS, YFSETQ. CDR3 size: 16 residues. V gave up 4 bases and J gave up 0 bases, with 16 bases separating them. This chain's CDR3 is CASSGVRDKSNYGYTF. CDR3 sequence (DNA): TGCGCCAGCAGCGGAGTCCGGGACAAGTCTAACTATGGCTACACCTTC. The full variable domain, in which reference TRBV5-1 and TRBJ1-2 provide the parts outside the CDR3, is KAGVTQTPRYLIKTRGQQVTLSCSPISGHRSVSWYQQTPGQGLQFLFEYFSETQRNKGNFPGRFSGRQFSNSRSEMNVSTLELGDSALYLCASSGVRDKSNYGYTFGSGTRLTVV.